A selection of T cell receptor beta chains follows, all from one sample in a study of cytomegalovirus exposure and HLA in healthy donors. Sequencing used immunoSEQ multiplex PCR; TCRdb keeps in-frame clones, though not all of them. The profile shows 150,000 to 200,000 clones, just under 90% of them singletons. Sequencing used PBMCs. The receptors come from a woman in her twenties or thirties in good health and CMV-seronegative. Each CDR3 is given with its conserved first and last residue. The D gene is left open where the match is weak. Size is omitted from some rows. Given values are once, few, many or a class for expanded clones.

v_gene	abundance	d_gene	j_gene	CDR3nt	CDR3aa
TRBV27	NA	NA	TRBJ2-3	TGTGCCAGCAGTTTATTAAGCGGGAGCACAGATACGCAGTATTTT	CASSLLSGSTDTQYF
TRBV27	NA	TRBD1	TRBJ1-1	TGTGCCAGCAGTCCGATAGGACAGGGATACACTGAAGCTTTCTTT	CASSPIGQGYTEAFF
TRBV6-6	NA	NA	TRBJ2-1	TGTGCCAGCAGAATGACAGGCAGGGGCGGCGATGAGCAGTTCTTC	CASRMTGRGGDEQFF
TRBV7-9	NA	TRBD1	TRBJ1-4	TGTGCCAGCAGCGACCAGGGGGGTAATGAAAAACTGTTTTTT	CASSDQGGNEKLFF
TRBV4-1	NA	TRBD1	TRBJ1-2	TGCGCCAGCAGCCAAGACCGACAGGGCGGGGGCTACACCTTC	CASSQDRQGGGYTF
TRBV4-1	once	NA	TRBJ2-5	TGCGCCAGCAGCCAAGGGGTCGGTGGGCAGACCCAGTACTTC	CASSQGVGGQTQYF
TRBV4-2	NA	NA	TRBJ1-2	TGTGCCAGCAGTGTACCTCCAGGGCTGTTTAACTATGGCTACACCTTC	CASSVPPGLFNYGYTF
TRBV6-6	NA	TRBD1	TRBJ2-3	TGTGCCAGCAGTTACTCGATGGGACAGGGTACAGATACGCAGTATTTT	CASSYSMGQGTDTQYF
TRBV4-1	once	NA	TRBJ2-2	TGCGCCAGCAGCCAATACTACACCGGGGAGCTGTTTTTT	CASSQYYTGELFF
TRBV2	NA	TRBD2	TRBJ2-3	TGTGCCAGCAGTGAAGCGCGGTCTCTAGCGGCAAACACAGATACGCAGTATTTT	CASSEARSLAANTDTQYF
TRBV25-1	few	NA	TRBJ1-5	TGTGCCAGCAGTGAGTCAGTCAATCAGCCCCAGCATTTT	CASSESVNQPQHF
TRBV6-1	NA	TRBD2	TRBJ2-1	TGTGCCAGCAGTTCCCCACTAGCGGCCCACAATGAGCAGTTCTTC	CASSSPLAAHNEQFF
TRBV5-6	NA	TRBD1	TRBJ1-5	TGTGCCAGCAGCTTGGCACAGGGGTCTGACAATCAGCCCCAGCATTTT	CASSLAQGSDNQPQHF
TRBV15	few	NA	TRBJ1-1	TGTGCCACCAGCAGAGATCACAGGGTCACTGAAGCTTTCTTT	CATSRDHRVTEAFF
TRBV30	NA	NA	TRBJ1-1	TGTGCCTGGAGACGGACAGACCTGAACACTGAAGCTTTCTTT	CAWRRTDLNTEAFF
TRBV5-1	NA	NA	TRBJ2-7	TGCGCCAGCAGCGCGAGGTTATACTACGAGCAGTACTTC	CASSARLYYEQYF